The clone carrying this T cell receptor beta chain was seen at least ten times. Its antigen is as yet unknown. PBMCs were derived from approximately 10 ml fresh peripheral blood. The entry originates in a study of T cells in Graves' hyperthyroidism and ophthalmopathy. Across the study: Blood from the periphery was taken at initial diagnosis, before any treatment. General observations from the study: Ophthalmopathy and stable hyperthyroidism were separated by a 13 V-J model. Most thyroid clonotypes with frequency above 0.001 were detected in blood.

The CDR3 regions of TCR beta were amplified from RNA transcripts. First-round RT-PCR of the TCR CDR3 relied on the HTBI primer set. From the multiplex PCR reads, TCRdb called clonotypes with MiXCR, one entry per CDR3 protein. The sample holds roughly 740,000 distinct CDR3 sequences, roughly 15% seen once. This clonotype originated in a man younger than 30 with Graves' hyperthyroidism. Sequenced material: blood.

DNA of the CDR3: TGTGCCAGCAGCCCAGAACTAGCGGGAGCCTACGAGCAGTACTTC. It is translated as CASSPELAGAYEQYF. V is TRBV7-2 and J is TRBJ2-7; 11 nucleotides line up with TRBD2. V gave up 5 bases and J gave up 2 bases; unmatched junction bases: 5. The CDR3 has 15 residues. In germline, CDR1 is SGHTA, CDR2 FQGNSA.